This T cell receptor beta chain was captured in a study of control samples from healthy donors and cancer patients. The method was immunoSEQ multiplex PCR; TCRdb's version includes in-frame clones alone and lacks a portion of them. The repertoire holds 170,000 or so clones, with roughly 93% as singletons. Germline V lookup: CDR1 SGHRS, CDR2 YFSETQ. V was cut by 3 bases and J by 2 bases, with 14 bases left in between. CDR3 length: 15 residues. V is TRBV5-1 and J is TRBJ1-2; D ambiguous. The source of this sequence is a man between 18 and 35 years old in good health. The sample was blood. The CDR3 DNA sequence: TGCGCCAGCAGCTACCGGGTGGGAAAAAACTATGGCTACACCTTC. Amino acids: CASSYRVGKNYGYTF.